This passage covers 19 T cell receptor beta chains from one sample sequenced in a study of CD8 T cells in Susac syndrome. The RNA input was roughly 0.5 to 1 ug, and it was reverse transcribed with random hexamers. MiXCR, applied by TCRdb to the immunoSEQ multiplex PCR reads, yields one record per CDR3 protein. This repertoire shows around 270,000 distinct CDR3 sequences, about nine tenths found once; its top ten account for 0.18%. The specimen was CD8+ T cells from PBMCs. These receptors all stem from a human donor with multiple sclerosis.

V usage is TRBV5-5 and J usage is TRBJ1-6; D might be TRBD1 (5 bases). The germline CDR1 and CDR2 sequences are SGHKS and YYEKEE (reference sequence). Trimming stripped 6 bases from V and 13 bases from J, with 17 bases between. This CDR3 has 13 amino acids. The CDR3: CASTSGLPRPLHF. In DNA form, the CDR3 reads TGTGCCAGCACCTCGGGGCTGCCTCGTCCCCTCCACTTT.

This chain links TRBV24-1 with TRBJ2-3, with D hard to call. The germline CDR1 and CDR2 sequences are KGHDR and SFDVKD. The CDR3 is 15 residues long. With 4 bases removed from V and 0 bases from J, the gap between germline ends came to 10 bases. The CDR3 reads CATSDGLTSTDTQYF. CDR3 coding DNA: TGTGCCACCAGTGACGGCCTCACTAGCACAGATACGCAGTATTTT.

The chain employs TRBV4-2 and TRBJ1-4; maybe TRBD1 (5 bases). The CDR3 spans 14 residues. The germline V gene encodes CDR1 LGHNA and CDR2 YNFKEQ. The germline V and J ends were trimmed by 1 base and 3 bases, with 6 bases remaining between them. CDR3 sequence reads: CASSQGQPNEKLFF. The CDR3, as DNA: TGTGCCAGCAGCCAAGGACAGCCTAATGAAAAACTGTTTTTT.

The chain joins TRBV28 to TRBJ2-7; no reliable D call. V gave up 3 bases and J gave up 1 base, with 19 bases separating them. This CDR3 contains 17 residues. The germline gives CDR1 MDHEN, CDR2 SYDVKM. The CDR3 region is CASSLGNYPIASYEQYF. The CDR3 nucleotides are TGTGCCAGCAGTTTGGGGAATTATCCAATAGCTTCCTACGAGCAGTACTTC.

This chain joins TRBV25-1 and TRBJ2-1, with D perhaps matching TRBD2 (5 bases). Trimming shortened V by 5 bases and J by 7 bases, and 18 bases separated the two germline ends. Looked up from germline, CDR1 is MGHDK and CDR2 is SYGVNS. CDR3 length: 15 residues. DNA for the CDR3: TGTGCCAGCAGTCCCGCCGCGGAGGTTAGGAATGAGCAGTTCTTC. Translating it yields CASSPAAEVRNEQFF.

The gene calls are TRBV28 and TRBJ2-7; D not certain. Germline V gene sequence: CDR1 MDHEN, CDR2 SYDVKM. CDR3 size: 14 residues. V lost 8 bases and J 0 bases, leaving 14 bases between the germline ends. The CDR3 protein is CASSRAPSSYEQYF. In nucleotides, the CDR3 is TGTGCCAGCTCGCGAGCACCAAGCTCCTACGAGCAGTACTTC.

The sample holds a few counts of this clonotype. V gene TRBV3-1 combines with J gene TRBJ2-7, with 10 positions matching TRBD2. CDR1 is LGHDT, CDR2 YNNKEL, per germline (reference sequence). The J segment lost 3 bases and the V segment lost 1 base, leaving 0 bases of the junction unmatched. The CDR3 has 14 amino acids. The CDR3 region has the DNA TGTGCCAGCAGCCAAGGGACTAGCGGCTACGAGCAGTACTTC. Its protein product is CASSQGTSGYEQYF.

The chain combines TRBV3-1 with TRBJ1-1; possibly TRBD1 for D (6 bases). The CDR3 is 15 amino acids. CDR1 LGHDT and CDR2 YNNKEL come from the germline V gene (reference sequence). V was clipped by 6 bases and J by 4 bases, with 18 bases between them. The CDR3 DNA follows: TGTGCCAGCAGTCGACTTACAGGGCGTGGCACTGAAGCTTTCTTT. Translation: CASSRLTGRGTEAFF.

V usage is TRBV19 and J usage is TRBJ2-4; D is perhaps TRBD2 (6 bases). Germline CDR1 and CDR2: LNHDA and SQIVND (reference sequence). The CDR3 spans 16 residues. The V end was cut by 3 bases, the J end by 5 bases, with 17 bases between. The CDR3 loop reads CASSIYLGGIENIQYF. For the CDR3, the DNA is TGTGCCAGTAGTATTTATCTTGGCGGGATTGAAAACATTCAGTACTTC.

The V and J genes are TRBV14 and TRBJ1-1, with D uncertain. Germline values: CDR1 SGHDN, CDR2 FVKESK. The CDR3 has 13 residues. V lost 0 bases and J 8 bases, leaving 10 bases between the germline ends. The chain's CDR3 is CASSQDPGWEAFF. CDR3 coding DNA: TGTGCCAGCAGCCAAGATCCGGGTTGGGAAGCTTTCTTT.

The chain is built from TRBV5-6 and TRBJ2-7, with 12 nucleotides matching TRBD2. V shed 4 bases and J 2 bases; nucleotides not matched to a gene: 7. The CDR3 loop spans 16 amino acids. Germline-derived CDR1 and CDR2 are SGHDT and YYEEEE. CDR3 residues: CASSILLAGGTYEQYF. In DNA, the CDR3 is TGTGCCAGCAGCATCCTACTAGCGGGGGGAACCTACGAGCAGTACTTC.

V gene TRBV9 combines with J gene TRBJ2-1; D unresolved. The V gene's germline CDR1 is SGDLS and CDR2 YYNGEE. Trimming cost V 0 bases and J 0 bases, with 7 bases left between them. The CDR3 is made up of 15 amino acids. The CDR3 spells CASSVELSSYNEQFF. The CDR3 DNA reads TGTGCCAGCAGCGTAGAGTTGAGCTCCTACAATGAGCAGTTCTTC. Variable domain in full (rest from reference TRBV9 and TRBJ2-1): DSGVTQTPKHLITATGQRVTLRCSPRSGDLSVYWYQQSLDQGLQFLIQYYNGEERAKGNILERFSAQQFPDLHSELNLSSLELGDSALYFCASSVELSSYNEQFFGPGTRLTVL.

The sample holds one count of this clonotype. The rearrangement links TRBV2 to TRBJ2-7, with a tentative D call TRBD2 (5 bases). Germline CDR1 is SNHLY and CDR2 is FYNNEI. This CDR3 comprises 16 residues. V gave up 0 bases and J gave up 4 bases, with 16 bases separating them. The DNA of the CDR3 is TGTGCCAGCAGTGAAGCGCTTCCCGGGATTGTATACGAGCAGTACTTC. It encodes CASSEALPGIVYEQYF.

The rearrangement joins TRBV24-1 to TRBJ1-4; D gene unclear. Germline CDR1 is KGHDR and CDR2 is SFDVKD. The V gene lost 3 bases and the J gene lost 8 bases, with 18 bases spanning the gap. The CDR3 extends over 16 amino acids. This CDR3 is CATSDGPKGLGEKLFF. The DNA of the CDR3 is TGTGCCACCAGTGATGGACCCAAGGGATTGGGGGAAAAACTGTTTTTT.

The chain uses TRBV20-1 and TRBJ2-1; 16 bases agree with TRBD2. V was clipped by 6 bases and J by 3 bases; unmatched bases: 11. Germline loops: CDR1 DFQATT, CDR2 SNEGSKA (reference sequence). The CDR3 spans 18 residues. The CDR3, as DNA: TGCAGTGCCAGGGGACTAGCGGGAGGGCCCCCCGACTACAATGAGCAGTTCTTC. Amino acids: CSARGLAGGPPDYNEQFF.

The CDR3 sequence: CASSPPGGRAGELFF. For the CDR3, the DNA is TGTGCCAGCAGCCCCCCAGGGGGCCGGGCCGGGGAGCTGTTTTTT. The V and J genes are TRBV12-3 or TRBV12-4 and TRBJ2-2, with 8 bases that match TRBD1. The junction had 9 bases not matched to a gene; V was cut back by 6 bases and J by 6 bases. The CDR3 runs to 15 residues.

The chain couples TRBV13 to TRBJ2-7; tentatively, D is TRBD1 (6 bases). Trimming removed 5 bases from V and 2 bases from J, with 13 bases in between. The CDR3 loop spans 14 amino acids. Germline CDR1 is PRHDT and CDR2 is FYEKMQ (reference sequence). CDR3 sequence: CASSEGVKAYEQYF. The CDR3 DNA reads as TGTGCCAGCAGCGAGGGGGTGAAAGCCTACGAGCAGTACTTC.

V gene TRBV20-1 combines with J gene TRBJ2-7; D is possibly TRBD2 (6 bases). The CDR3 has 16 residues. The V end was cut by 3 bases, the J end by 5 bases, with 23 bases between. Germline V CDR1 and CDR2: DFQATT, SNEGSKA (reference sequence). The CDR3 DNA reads TGCAGTGCTAGTGATAATTTAGCGGTAGAGGGGAACGAGCAGTACTTC. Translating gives CSASDNLAVEGNEQYF.

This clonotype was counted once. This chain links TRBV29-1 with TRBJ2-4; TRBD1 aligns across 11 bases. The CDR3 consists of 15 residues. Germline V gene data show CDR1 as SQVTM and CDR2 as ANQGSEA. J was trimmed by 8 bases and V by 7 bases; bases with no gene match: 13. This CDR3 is CSAGQTGTGGYIQYF. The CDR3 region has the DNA TGCAGCGCTGGACAGACCGGGACAGGGGGTTACATTCAGTACTTC.